The 4 T cell receptor beta chains below were found in one sample sequenced in a study of cytomegalovirus exposure and HLA in healthy donors. PCR was performed using 60 Vbeta and 13 Jbeta primers. The data were produced by immunoSEQ multiplex PCR, yet TCRdb's version contains in-frame clones alone and is incomplete. This table has approximately 150,000 clones, more than 75% appearing once. Sequencing was performed on PBMCs. All receptors come from a woman between 40 and 55 years old in good health and CMV-seronegative.

J is TRBJ1-5 and V is TRBV2; unclear D gene. This CDR3 contains 12 residues. The V and J ends lost 8 bases and 3 bases respectively, with 8 bases between them. The germline V gene has CDR1 SNHLY and CDR2 FYNNEI. CDR3: CASQIPNQPQHF. Here the CDR3 DNA reads TGTGCCAGCCAGATACCCAATCAGCCCCAGCATTTT. The variable domain in full, with the rest retrieved from reference TRBV2 and TRBJ1-5, is EPEVTQTPSHQVTQMGQEVILRCVPISNHLYFYWYRQILGQKVEFLVSFYNNEISEKSEIFDDQFSVERPDGSNFTLKIRSTKLEDSAMYFCASQIPNQPQHFGDGTRLSIL.

The rearrangement uses TRBV7-8 and TRBJ2-7; 8 bases are a match to TRBD2. Germline trimming cut 1 base from V and 3 bases from J; bases unmatched to any gene: 2. The CDR3 loop spans 14 amino acids. CDR1 is SGHVS, CDR2 FQNEAQ, per germline. The CDR3 bases are TGTGCCAGCAGCTTAGGAGCGGGAGTCTACGAGCAGTACTTC. Residues: CASSLGAGVYEQYF.

This clone was counted a single time. The chain is built from TRBV28 and TRBJ2-6, with no clear D. Trimming took off 6 bases at V and 4 bases at J, with 13 bases between the two ends. The CDR3 has 15 residues. The V gene's germline CDR1 is MDHEN and CDR2 SYDVKM. The CDR3, as DNA: TGTGCCAGCAGCGCCCTTCAGTACGGGGCCAACGTCCTGACTTTC. This encodes CASSALQYGANVLTF.

This clone was counted a few times. The genes are TRBV6-5 and TRBJ1-4; no firm D call. CDR1 MNHEY and CDR2 SVGAGI come from the germline V gene. Trimming shortened V by 5 bases and J by 8 bases, and 12 bases separated the two germline ends. The CDR3 extends over 13 amino acids. The CDR3 DNA sequence: TGTGCCAGCAGTACACCACTAGGGGAAAAACTGTTTTTT. This encodes CASSTPLGEKLFF.